These 5 T cell receptor beta chains were all obtained from the same sample, sequenced in a study of shared clonotypes between healthy human individuals. Generated by immunoSEQ multiplex PCR, the TCRdb table keeps only in-frame clones and is missing some. The sample lists about 380,000 clones, approximately 96% occurring once. The sequencing input was memory CD8+ T cells sorted from blood. Subset noted: CD45RO+ cells pooled with CCR7-negative TemRA cells. These receptors all stem from a man aged 25-45 years in good health.

The chain carries TRBV12-5 and TRBJ2-5, with D tentatively TRBD1 or TRBD2 (5 bases each). The CDR3 covers 16 residues. V gave up 2 bases and J gave up 6 bases, with 19 bases separating them. The V gene's germline CDR1 is LGHNT and CDR2 FRNRAP. CDR3 DNA sequence: TGTGCTAGTGGTTTGACCCGTCCCGGGGCGACAAAGACCCAGTACTTC. Protein sequence: CASGLTRPGATKTQYF. Combining the CDR3 with reference TRBV12-5 and TRBJ2-5 gives the whole variable domain DARVTQTPRHKVTEMGQEVTMRCQPILGHNTVFWYRQTMMQGLELLAYFRNRAPLDDSGMPKDRFSAEMPDATLATLKIQPSEPRDSAVYFCASGLTRPGATKTQYFGPGTRLLVL.

The chain carries TRBV2 and TRBJ1-4, with D possibly matching TRBD1 (5 bases). Per the germline V gene, CDR1 is SNHLY and CDR2 is FYNNEI. The CDR3 loop spans 16 amino acids. V lost 6 bases, J lost 4 bases, and 18 bases lay in between. The CDR3 DNA sequence: TGTGCCAGCAGGGCGACAGTCAGAATACTTAATGAAAAACTGTTTTTT. It is translated as CASRATVRILNEKLFF.

This chain uses TRBV11-2 with TRBJ2-5; D gene uncertain. The DNA end is more similar to TRBJ2-7, so the J call may be wrong. Germline values: CDR1 SGHAT, CDR2 FQNNGV. This CDR3 has 15 amino acids. The CDR3 DNA sequence: TGTGCCAGCAGCTCGACCGTTGGGTGGAGCTACGAGCAGTACTTC. Translating gives CASSSTVGWSYEQYF.

V and J are TRBV5-6 and TRBJ2-5, with a tentative D call TRBD2 (6 bases). V shed 0 bases and J shed 5 bases, with 17 bases lying between them. Looked up from germline, CDR1 is SGHDT and CDR2 is YYEEEE. CDR3 length: 16 amino acids. CDR3 in amino acids: CASSLALRASVETQYF. The CDR3 DNA sequence: TGTGCCAGCAGCTTGGCCCTAAGGGCTAGCGTGGAGACCCAGTACTTC.

CDR3 protein: CASRGTQPNTEAFF. DNA of the CDR3: TGTGCCAGCCGGGGGACACAACCGAACACTGAAGCTTTCTTT. The J gene is TRBJ1-1, the V gene TRBV18, with D tentatively TRBD1 (6 bases). Trimming stripped 8 bases from V and 1 base from J, with 14 bases between. This CDR3 is 14 amino acids long. The V gene's germline CDR1 is KGHSH and CDR2 LQKENI. Looking up the rest from reference TRBV18 and TRBJ1-1 gives the full variable domain: NAGVMQNPRHLVRRRGQEARLRCSPMKGHSHVYWYRQLPEEGLKFMVYLQKENIIDESGMPKERFSAEFPKEGPSILRIQQVVRGDSAAYFCASRGTQPNTEAFFGQGTRLTVV.